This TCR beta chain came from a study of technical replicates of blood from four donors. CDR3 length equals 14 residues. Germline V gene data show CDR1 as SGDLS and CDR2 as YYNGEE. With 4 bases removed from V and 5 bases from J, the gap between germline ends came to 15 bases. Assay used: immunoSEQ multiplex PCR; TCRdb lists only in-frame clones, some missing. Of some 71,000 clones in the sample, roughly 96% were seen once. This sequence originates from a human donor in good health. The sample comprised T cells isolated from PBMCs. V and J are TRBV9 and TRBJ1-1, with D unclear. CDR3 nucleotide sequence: TGTGCCAGCAGCCCCGGACCTACGGGGACTGAAGCTTTCTTT. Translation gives CASSPGPTGTEAFF.